A single sample is the source of the 5 T cell receptor beta chains below, sequenced in a study of blood T cell repertoires in COVID-19 (dated by TCRdb to the early 2020s). Libraries were made using the immunoSEQ multiplex PCR assay. TCRdb retrieved this table from immuneACCESS and kept in-frame rearrangements only. Not all clones are present; in checked studies, unresolved V genes account for under half, and no reason is known for the remainder. Recorded for this sample are tens of thousands of clones; 80% to 85% of them occurred a single time. In total, the top ten clones hold approximately 6.5% of the sample. The sequenced sample was peripheral blood. Receptors originate from a man in his fifties or sixties with acute or convalescent COVID-19.

This chain links TRBV10-1 with TRBJ2-1; D is perhaps TRBD1 (5 bases). V was shortened by 7 bases and J by 3 bases, with 16 bases between the two germline ends. The CDR3 is 15 residues long. Germline values: CDR1 WNHNN, CDR2 SYGVQD (reference sequence). The CDR3, as DNA: TGCGCCAGCACCGAAGGACATCCGATCTACAATGAGCAGTTCTTC. This sequence encodes CASTEGHPIYNEQFF.

The chain combines TRBV19 with TRBJ1-4; weak D call: TRBD1 (5 bases). The CDR3 is 14 amino acids. Per germline, CDR1 LNHDA and CDR2 SQIVND (reference sequence). CDR3: CVEGMAGSNEKLFF. As DNA, the CDR3 is TGTGTCGAAGGTATGGCAGGGTCTAATGAAAAACTGTTTTTT.

The CDR3 protein is CASSESSGGYNEQFF. CDR3 bases: TGCGCCAGCAGTGAGTCGAGCGGGGGGTACAATGAGCAGTTCTTC. The V call is TRBV10-2, the J call TRBJ2-1, with 9 bases aligning to TRBD2. The CDR3 covers 15 residues. Germline CDR1 is WSHSY and CDR2 is SAAADI. J lost 4 bases, V lost 0 bases, and 1 base had no gene match.

V is TRBV14 and J is TRBJ2-1, with D hard to call. Germline loops: CDR1 SGHDN, CDR2 FVKESK. Trimming stripped 2 bases from V and 4 bases from J, with 12 bases between. The CDR3 is 15 amino acids. The CDR3 sequence is CASSQLLVAYNEQFF. The CDR3 nucleotides read TGTGCCAGCAGCCAACTTTTGGTGGCTTACAATGAGCAGTTCTTC.

The V gene is TRBV6-5, the J gene TRBJ1-2; TRBD1 aligns across 7 bases. Germline V gene data show CDR1 as MNHEY and CDR2 as SVGAGI. CDR3 length: 14 residues. V dropped 2 bases and J dropped 4; count of bases not matched to a gene: 4. CDR3 DNA sequence: TGTGCCAGCAGTTACCTAGGGGGCTCCTATGGCTACACCTTC. Encoded protein: CASSYLGGSYGYTF.